Listed here are 21 T cell receptor beta chains from one sample, sequenced in a study of technical replicates of blood from a handful of donors. Generated by immunoSEQ multiplex PCR, the TCRdb table keeps only in-frame clones and is missing some. Of approximately 97,000 clones in the sample, about 96% are singletons; the top ten hold approximately 0.37%. The sample comprised T cells isolated from PBMCs. The receptor set was obtained from a human donor in good health.

The J gene is TRBJ2-2, the V gene TRBV4-1, with 7 bases identical to TRBD2. V shed 1 base, J shed 4 bases, and the junction held 15 bases outside the gene matches. The CDR3 covers 19 residues. CDR1 and CDR2 from the germline V gene are MGHRA and YSYEKL. The CDR3 reads CASSQGSGGLLSLTGELFF. CDR3 nucleotide sequence: TGCGCCAGCAGCCAAGGTTCGGGGGGATTACTCTCCCTCACCGGGGAGCTGTTTTTT.

This chain connects TRBV6-5 to TRBJ2-2; 7 bases are a match to TRBD1. The V segment lost 4 bases and the J segment 6 bases; nucleotides outside the gene matches: 2. The CDR3 contains 13 residues. Germline lookup yields CDR1 MNHEY and CDR2 SVGAGI. CDR3 region: CASSWQGAGELFF. The DNA of the CDR3 is TGTGCCAGCAGTTGGCAGGGGGCCGGGGAGCTGTTTTTT.

The rearrangement joins TRBV5-4 to TRBJ2-1, with 15 nucleotides matching TRBD2. The CDR3 loop spans 16 amino acids. V lost 5 bases to trimming and J lost 8 bases; unmatched junction nucleotides: 8. Germline lookup yields CDR1 SGHNT and CDR2 YYREEE (reference sequence). The CDR3 DNA reads as TGTGCCAGCAGGAGGACTAGCGGGAGGGCCGGGGATGAGCAGTTCTTC. Encoded protein: CASRRTSGRAGDEQFF.

This sequence joins TRBV29-1 and TRBJ2-1, with 8 bases that match TRBD1. V was clipped by 4 bases and J by 8 bases; unmatched bases: 7. There are 13 residues in the CDR3. The V gene's germline CDR1 is SQVTM and CDR2 ANQGSEA. CDR3 nucleotides: TGCAGCGTTGGCACAGGGGGACCCTATGAGCAGTTCTTC. It specifies CSVGTGGPYEQFF.

The rearrangement uses TRBV6-4 and TRBJ1-2; D gene unclear. The CDR3 covers 13 residues. CDR1 is MRHNA and CDR2 is SNTAGT in the germline V gene. V lost 2 bases to trimming and J lost 7 bases, with 11 bases between them. The chain's CDR3 is CASSDDTLRGYTF. For the CDR3, the DNA is TGTGCCAGCAGTGACGATACGTTGCGTGGCTACACCTTC.

V usage is TRBV7-3 and J usage is TRBJ2-3; D perhaps matches TRBD1 (6 bases). Trimming took 1 base from V and 7 from J, leaving 15 bases between them. The CDR3 length is 15 residues. From germline, CDR1 is SGHTA and CDR2 FQGTGA. Here the CDR3 DNA reads TGTGCCAGCAGCTTAATACGTCAGGGGAAGCATACGCAGTATTTT. Its protein is CASSLIRQGKHTQYF.

The chain links TRBV5-5 to TRBJ2-3; 8 nucleotides agree with TRBD2. CDR1 is SGHKS, CDR2 YYEKEE, per germline (reference sequence). V was pared by 1 base and J by 5 bases, with 6 bases of the junction left unmatched. This CDR3 comprises 15 residues. This CDR3 reads CASSLPAGDGDTQYF. The CDR3 nucleotides are TGTGCCAGCAGCTTGCCAGCGGGAGATGGAGATACGCAGTATTTT.

The gene calls are TRBV7-7 and TRBJ2-2, with 9 bases identical to TRBD1. CDR1 and CDR2 from the germline V gene are SSHAT and FNYEAQ (reference sequence). The CDR3 has 19 residues. Trimming took 5 bases from V and 6 from J; bases not matched to a gene: 19. CDR3 in amino acids: CASSPRVPTETGGSGELFF. CDR3 sequence (DNA): TGTGCCAGCAGCCCCAGGGTTCCCACAGAGACAGGGGGATCCGGGGAGCTGTTTTTT.

This clone was found a few times. The CDR3 DNA follows: TGTGCCAGTAGTAGGCAGGGGGTGAACACTGAAGCTTTCTTT. It codes for CASSRQGVNTEAFF. This chain joins TRBV19 and TRBJ1-1, with TRBD1 identical over 7 bases. V lost 4 bases, J lost 0 bases, and 2 bases stayed unmatched. CDR3 length: 14 residues. Germline lookup yields CDR1 LNHDA and CDR2 SQIVND (reference sequence).

The V call is TRBV19, the J call TRBJ2-5, with 8 bases fitting TRBD2. The CDR3 totals 17 residues. V was pared by 3 bases and J by 4 bases, with 13 bases of the junction left unmatched. CDR1 and CDR2 (germline): LNHDA, SQIVND (reference sequence). This CDR3 is CASSIFWSGSVSETQYF. CDR3 sequence (DNA): TGTGCCAGTAGTATTTTTTGGAGCGGGAGTGTTTCAGAGACCCAGTACTTC.

The chain combines TRBV10-3 with TRBJ1-5; D unclear. Trimming shortened V by 4 bases and J by 6 bases, and 4 bases separated the two germline ends. CDR1 and CDR2 from the germline V gene are ENHRY and SYGVKD. CDR3 length equals 11 residues. The CDR3 bases are TGTGCCATCAGTGCTAGTCAGCCCCAGCATTTT. This codes for CAISASQPQHF.

The V gene is TRBV19, the J gene TRBJ2-7; TRBD2 matches 13 bases. Unmatched junction bases numbered 7, after V lost 4 bases and J lost 1 base. In germline, CDR1 is LNHDA, CDR2 SQIVND (reference sequence). This CDR3 comprises 17 residues. Here the CDR3 reads CASSSTSGRGGSYEQYF. Written as DNA, the CDR3 is TGTGCCAGTAGTAGTACTAGCGGGAGGGGTGGATCCTACGAGCAGTACTTC.

This clone was recorded once. The final CDR3 position lacks the conserved phenylalanine or tryptophan, pointing to a likely read error. The DNA is omitted, as the CDR3 cannot be located on it reliably, and the CDR3 follows TCRdb's listing. This sequence joins TRBV2 and TRBJ1-1. The CDR3 spans 8 residues, counting both ends. Germline lookup yields CDR1 SNHLY and CDR2 FYNNEI. CDR3 sequence: CASTEGLV.

The rearrangement links TRBV7-2 to TRBJ1-2; 7 positions match TRBD1. Germline CDR1 reads SGHTA; CDR2 reads FQGNSA. The V and J ends lost 6 bases and 3 bases, in that order; junction bases with no gene match: 4. The CDR3 is 13 amino acids. CDR3 residues: CASSQTGDYGYTF. CDR3 in DNA: TGTGCCAGCAGTCAAACAGGGGACTATGGCTACACCTTC. Filled out from reference TRBV7-2 and TRBJ1-2, the complete variable domain reads GAGVSQSPSNKVTEKGKDVELRCDPISGHTALYWYRQSLGQGLEFLIYFQGNSAPDKSGLPSDRFSAERTGGSVSTLTIQRTQQEDSAVYLCASSQTGDYGYTFGSGTRLTVV.

The rearrangement links TRBV30 to TRBJ2-5; TRBD1 is a possible D gene (6 bases). The ends were cut back, 3 bases at V and 4 bases at J, with 6 bases in the middle. In germline, CDR1 is GTSNPN, CDR2 SVGIG (reference sequence). The CDR3 length is 11 residues. CDR3 sequence: CAWSRGETQYF. The CDR3 DNA reads as TGTGCCTGGAGCAGGGGAGAGACCCAGTACTTC.

This chain links TRBV6-1 with TRBJ2-7, with 9 bases fitting TRBD2. This CDR3 is 14 amino acids long. Germline V CDR1 and CDR2: MNHNS, SASEGT. Trimming removed 2 bases from V and 4 bases from J; junction bases left unmatched: 3. DNA of the CDR3: TGTGCCAGCAGTGAACTAGCGGGAATATACGAGCAGTACTTC. Amino acids: CASSELAGIYEQYF.

This rearrangement joins TRBV5-4 to TRBJ2-3; no definite D call. The CDR3 loop spans 15 amino acids. V gave up 0 bases and J gave up 1 base, with 9 bases separating them. The germline V gene encodes CDR1 SGHNT and CDR2 YYREEE (reference sequence). CDR3 DNA: TGTGCCAGCAGCTTGGGGAGATCGGGCACAGATACGCAGTATTTT. Translating it yields CASSLGRSGTDTQYF. Together with reference TRBV5-4 and TRBJ2-3, the CDR3 gives the full variable domain: ETGVTQSPTHLIKTRGQQVTLRCSSQSGHNTVSWYQQALGQGPQFIFQYYREEENGRGNFPPRFSGLQFPNYSSELNVNALELDDSALYLCASSLGRSGTDTQYFGPGTRLTVL.

The rearrangement joins TRBV4-1 to TRBJ2-1, with TRBD2 matching 11 bases. The CDR3 spans 17 residues. V lost 4 bases and J lost 0; bases outside the gene matches: 5. Germline CDR1 MGHRA, CDR2 YSYEKL. The CDR3 protein is CASSLKTSGASYNEQFF. The CDR3 DNA follows: TGCGCCAGCAGCCTGAAGACTAGCGGGGCCTCCTACAATGAGCAGTTCTTC.

The chain has TRBV10-3 and TRBJ1-1; 7 bases agree with TRBD1. This CDR3 region has 14 residues. Trimming took 7 bases from V and 11 from J; bases not matched to a gene: 16. Germline CDR1 reads ENHRY; CDR2 reads SYGVKD. CDR3 nucleotide sequence: TGTGCCATCACTCCCTGGATAGGGGGCGAAAAGGCTTTCTTT. As protein: CAITPWIGGEKAFF.

The chain uses TRBV30 and TRBJ1-4, with 12 positions matching TRBD1. The CDR3 spans 16 residues. V lost 3 bases, J lost 3 bases, and 5 bases stayed unmatched. CDR1 and CDR2 from the germline V gene are GTSNPN and SVGIG (reference sequence). CDR3 bases: TGTGCCTGGAGGGGGACAGGGGGCCTCGCTAATGAAAAACTGTTTTTT. Residues: CAWRGTGGLANEKLFF.

The V gene is TRBV6-6, the J gene TRBJ2-7, with D perhaps TRBD2 (5 bases). V was trimmed by 7 bases and J by 2 bases, leaving 12 bases between them. Per germline, CDR1 MNHNY and CDR2 SVGAGI (reference sequence). The CDR3 spans 13 residues. The CDR3 DNA sequence: TGTGCCAGCAAATCGGGGAGTCCCTACGAGCAGTACTTC. Protein product: CASKSGSPYEQYF.